This TCR beta chain was documented in a study of T-cell memory formation after mild COVID-19. Across the study: The TCR clusters were mostly specific to one donor.

V was shortened by 2 bases and J by 1 base, with 9 bases between the two germline ends. The CDR3 is 14 amino acids. CDR1 is SGHRS, CDR2 YFSETQ, per germline. This clonotype was detected many times. TCRdb re-called the 5' RACE reads through MiXCR, storing one row per CDR3 protein. The data show around 530,000 distinct CDR3 sequences, roughly 21% seen once. The gene calls are TRBV5-1 and TRBJ1-1, with a tentative D call TRBD1 (5 bases). The clonotype comes from an adult woman who had mild COVID-19 (a few samples of this study predate the infection). Cell type and time point are not known. Sequencing input: PBMCs or a T cell subset sorted from them (not recorded which). CDR3 DNA sequence: TGCGCCAGCAGCTTTGAGGGACCGAACACTGAAGCTTTCTTT. Protein sequence: CASSFEGPNTEAFF.